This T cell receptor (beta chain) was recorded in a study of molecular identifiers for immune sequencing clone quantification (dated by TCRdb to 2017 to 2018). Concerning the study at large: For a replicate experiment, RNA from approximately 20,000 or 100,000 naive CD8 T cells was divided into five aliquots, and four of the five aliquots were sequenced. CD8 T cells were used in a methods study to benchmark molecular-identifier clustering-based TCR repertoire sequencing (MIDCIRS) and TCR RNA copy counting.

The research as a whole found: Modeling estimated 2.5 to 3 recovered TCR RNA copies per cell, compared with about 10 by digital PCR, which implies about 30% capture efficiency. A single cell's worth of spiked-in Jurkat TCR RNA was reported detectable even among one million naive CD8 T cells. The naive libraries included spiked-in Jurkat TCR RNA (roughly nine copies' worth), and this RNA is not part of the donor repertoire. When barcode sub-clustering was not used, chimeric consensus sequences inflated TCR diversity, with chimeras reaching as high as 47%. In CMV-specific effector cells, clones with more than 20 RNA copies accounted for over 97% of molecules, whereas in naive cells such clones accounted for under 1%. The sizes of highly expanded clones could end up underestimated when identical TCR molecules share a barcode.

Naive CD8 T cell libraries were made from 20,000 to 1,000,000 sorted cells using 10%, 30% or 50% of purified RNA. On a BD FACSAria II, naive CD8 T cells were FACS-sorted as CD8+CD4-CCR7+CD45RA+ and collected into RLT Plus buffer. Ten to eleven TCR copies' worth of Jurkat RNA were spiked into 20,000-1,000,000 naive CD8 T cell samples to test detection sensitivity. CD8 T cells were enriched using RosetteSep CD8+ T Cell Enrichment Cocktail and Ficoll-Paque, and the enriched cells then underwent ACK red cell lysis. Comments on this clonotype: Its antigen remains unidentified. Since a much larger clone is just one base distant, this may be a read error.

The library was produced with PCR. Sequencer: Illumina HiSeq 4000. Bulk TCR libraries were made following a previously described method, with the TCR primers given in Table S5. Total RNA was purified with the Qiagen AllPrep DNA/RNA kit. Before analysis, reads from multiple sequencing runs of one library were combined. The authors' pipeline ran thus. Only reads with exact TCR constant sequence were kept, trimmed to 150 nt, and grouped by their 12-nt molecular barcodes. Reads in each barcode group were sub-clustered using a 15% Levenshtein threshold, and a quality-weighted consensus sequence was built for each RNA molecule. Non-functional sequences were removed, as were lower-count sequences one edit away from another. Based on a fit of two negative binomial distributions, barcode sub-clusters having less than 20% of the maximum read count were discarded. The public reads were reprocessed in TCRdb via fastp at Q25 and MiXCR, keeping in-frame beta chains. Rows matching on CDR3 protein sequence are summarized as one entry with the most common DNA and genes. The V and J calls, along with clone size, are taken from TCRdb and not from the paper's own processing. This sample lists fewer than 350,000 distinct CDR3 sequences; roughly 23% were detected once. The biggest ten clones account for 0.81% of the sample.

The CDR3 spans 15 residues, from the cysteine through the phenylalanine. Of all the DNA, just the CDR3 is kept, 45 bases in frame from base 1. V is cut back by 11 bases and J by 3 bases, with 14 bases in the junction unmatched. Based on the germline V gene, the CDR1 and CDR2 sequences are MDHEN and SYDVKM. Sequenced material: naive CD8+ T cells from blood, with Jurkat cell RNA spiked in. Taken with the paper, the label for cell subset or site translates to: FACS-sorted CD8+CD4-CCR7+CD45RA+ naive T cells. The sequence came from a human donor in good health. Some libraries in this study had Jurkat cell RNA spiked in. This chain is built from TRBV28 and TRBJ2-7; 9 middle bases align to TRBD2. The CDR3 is CAGHFAGGSGYEQYF. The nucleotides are TGTGCCGGCCATTTTGCGGGAGGGTCGGGCTACGAGCAGTACTTC.